This TCR beta chain derives from a study of T-cell reconstitution after alpha-beta-depleted transplantation in children. TCRbeta library construction was performed incorporating unique molecular identifiers. MiXCR was run by TCRdb on the PCR reads, yielding one entry per CDR3 protein. The data hold about half a million distinct CDR3 sequences, with around 13% observed a single time. CDR3 length: 17 amino acids. Between the trimmed V and J ends, which lost 3 bases and 2 bases, there was a span of 17 bases. This clonotype was found a few times. The chain joins TRBV23-1 to TRBJ1-5, with D possibly TRBD1 on 5 matching bases. TRBV23-1 has ORF status, its function being uncertain. Sequencing used PBMCs from the stem cell graft donor, obtained from the stem cell graft. The TCR originated in a human donor who donated a stem cell graft to a child with combined immunodeficiency. CDR3 nucleotides: TGCGCCAGCAGTCATTCTCTCCACCGGGACGGCAATCAGCCCCAGCATTTT. Protein product: CASSHSLHRDGNQPQHF.